This TCR beta chain was obtained from a study of blood T cell repertoires in COVID-19. Method: immunoSEQ multiplex PCR; TCRdb's copy keeps in-frame clones and lacks some. Found here are 200,000 to 300,000 clones, about four fifths of them singletons; the top ten hold over 7.5%. Looked up from germline, CDR1 is SGHDT and CDR2 is YYEEEE. V lost 4 bases and J lost 7, with 18 bases in between. This CDR3 has 15 residues. The V call is TRBV5-6, the J call TRBJ2-1; perhaps TRBD1 as D (5 bases). The source material was peripheral blood. The receptor's source is an elderly woman with acute or convalescent COVID-19. CDR3 nucleotides: TGTGCCAGCAGCAATACTCAGGGATGGACGAATGAGCAGTTCTTC. This translates into CASSNTQGWTNEQFF.